This TCR beta chain was retrieved from a study of blood T cells in healthy people across ages. Regarding the study as a whole: Diversity was higher, and naive CD4+ cells more numerous, in long-lived donors than in aged donors.

With 3 bases removed from V and 9 bases from J, the gap between germline ends came to 15 bases. The germline V gene has CDR1 SNHLY and CDR2 FYNNEI. The CDR3 is 14 residues long. The authors ran a second PCR of roughly 6 to 12 cycles using a sample-barcoded 5' primer and a J-beta primer mix. Each TCR beta cDNA got a 12-nucleotide random molecular identifier. A single record per CDR3 protein comes from TCRdb applying MiXCR to the 5' RACE reads. The table lists about 650,000 distinct CDR3 sequences, about 50% of them singletons. Caucasian individuals from Russia who were healthy and aged roughly 6 to 90 acted as donors. On this clonotype itself: What it recognizes is unknown.

The TCR comes from an elderly woman in good health. The gene calls are TRBV2 and TRBJ1-3, with D perhaps TRBD1 (5 bases). The sample taken for sequencing was blood. The CDR3 region is CASSEWSGRATIYF. As DNA, the CDR3 is TGTGCCAGCAGTGAGTGGTCAGGGAGGGCCACCATATATTTT.